The table lists the clone carrying this T cell receptor (beta chain) with a count of one. What it binds is unknown. This sample stems from a study of T cell responses to AZD1222 COVID-19 vaccine. Study-level background: Whether given at about 4 or about 12 weeks, second doses were pooled. Study-wide findings and caveats: Females outnumbered males among donors, who were mostly white British; clonal diversity was possibly underestimated. Of the AZD1222 recipients, only 6 or 7 were seropositive at baseline. Across spike, vaccine-associated CD4 TCRs were found, dominant at 160-218 and 743-854.

Trimming removed 3 bases at V and 7 bases at J, with 16 bases between. The germline gives CDR1 LGHDT, CDR2 YNNKEL (reference sequence). The CDR3 loop spans 14 amino acids. Method: immunoSEQ multiplex PCR; TCRdb's copy keeps in-frame clones and lacks some. The sample holds around 95,000 clones, around nine tenths seen once. The V gene is TRBV3-1 (or the pseudogene TRBV3-2), the J gene TRBJ2-7, with a weak D call TRBD2 (6 bases). The sequence derives from an adult in good health. The starting material was peripheral blood, obtained on day 0 of AZD1222 vaccination. CDR3 protein: CASSQSEGRPEQYF. CDR3 bases: TGTGCCAGCAGCCAGTCTGAGGGGAGGCCTGAGCAGTACTTC.